This TCR beta chain was observed in a study of blood T cells in healthy people across ages. Notes on the study in general: It was not known whether donors were CMV positive (a possible confounder of expanded clonotype changes). Naive and antigen-experienced cells could not be conclusively compared, given unsorted PBMCs.

A second PCR of 7 to 11 cycles used a sample-barcoded 5' primer and a J-beta primer mix. TCRdb reprocessed the 5' RACE reads via MiXCR and lists one record per CDR3 protein. The repertoire consists of about 1.8 million distinct CDR3 sequences, with roughly 52% occurring once and the leading ten covering around 2.1%. This clonotype was seen more than once but under ten times. Its antigen remains unidentified. The TCR comes from a middle-aged woman in good health. The source material was blood.

The CDR3 DNA reads TGTGCCAGCTCACTACGGCAGAACACTGAAGCTTTCTTT. Protein: CASSLRQNTEAFF. The chain couples TRBV27 to TRBJ1-1; D remains unclear. Germline-derived CDR1 and CDR2 are MNHEY and SMNVEV (reference sequence). The CDR3 consists of 13 residues. Deletions cut 8 bases from V and 1 base from J, with 11 bases between.